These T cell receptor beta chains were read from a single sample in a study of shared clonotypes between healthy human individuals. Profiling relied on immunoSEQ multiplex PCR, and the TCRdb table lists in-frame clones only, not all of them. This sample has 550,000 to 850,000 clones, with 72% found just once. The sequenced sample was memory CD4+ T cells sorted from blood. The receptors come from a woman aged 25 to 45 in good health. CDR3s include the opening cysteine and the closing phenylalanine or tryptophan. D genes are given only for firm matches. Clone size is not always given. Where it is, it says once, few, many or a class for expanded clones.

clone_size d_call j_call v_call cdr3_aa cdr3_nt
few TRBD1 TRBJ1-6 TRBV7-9 CASRADRVVSPLHF TGTGCCAGCAGGGCTGACAGGGTGGTTTCACCCCTCCACTTT
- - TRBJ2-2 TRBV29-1 CSVAGTANTGELFF TGCAGCGTAGCCGGGACCGCGAACACCGGGGAGCTGTTTTTT
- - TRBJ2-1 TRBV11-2 CASSLGDSQYNEQFF TGTGCCAGCAGCTTAGGAGACAGCCAATACAATGAGCAGTTCTTC
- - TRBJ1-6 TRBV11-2 CASSFNREKGSPLHF TGTGCCAGCAGTTTCAACAGGGAGAAGGGTTCACCCCTCCACTTT
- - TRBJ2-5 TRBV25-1 CASQGIFLETQYF TGTGCCAGCCAGGGCATTTTCTTGGAGACCCAGTACTTC
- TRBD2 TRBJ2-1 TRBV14 CASSQAQPLAGVFYEQFF TGTGCCAGCAGCCAAGCACAACCACTAGCGGGAGTTTTTTATGAGCAGTTCTTC
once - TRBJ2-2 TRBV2 CAGVSSTGGTGELFF TGTGCCGGCGTTTCTAGCACCGGGGGCACCGGGGAGCTGTTTTTT
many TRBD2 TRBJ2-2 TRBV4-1 CASSQGNSGDTGELFF TGCGCCAGCAGCCAAGGGAATAGCGGGGACACCGGGGAGCTGTTTTTT
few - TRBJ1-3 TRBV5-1 CASSPGTEGNTIYF TGCGCCAGCAGCCCAGGGACTGAAGGAAACACCATATATTTT
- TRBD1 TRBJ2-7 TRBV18 CASSPGRRTGGHEQYF TGTGCCAGCTCACCTGGAAGGAGGACAGGGGGCCACGAGCAGTACTTC
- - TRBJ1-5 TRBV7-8 CASSSQRDQPQHF TGTGCCAGCAGCTCCCAGAGGGATCAGCCCCAGCATTTT
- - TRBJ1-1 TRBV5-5 CASSLERGTEAFF TGTGCCAGCAGCTTGGAAAGGGGAACTGAAGCTTTCTTT
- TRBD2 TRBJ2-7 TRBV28 CASRGDSTGTSYEQYF TGTGCCAGCAGAGGCGACTCCACCGGGACTAGCTACGAGCAGTACTTC
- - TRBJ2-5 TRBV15 CATSRDIRLEETQYF TGTGCCACCAGCAGAGATATCAGGCTTGAAGAGACCCAGTACTTC
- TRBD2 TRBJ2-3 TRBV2 CASSINSGRSDTQYF TGTGCCAGCAGCATCAATAGCGGGCGGTCAGATACGCAGTATTTT
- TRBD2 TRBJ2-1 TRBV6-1 CASSERGLARSYNEQFF TGTGCCAGCAGTGAACGAGGACTAGCACGCTCCTACAATGAGCAGTTCTTC
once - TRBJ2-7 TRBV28 CASSFPRDRYEQYF TGTGCCAGCAGTTTTCCCCGAGACAGATACGAGCAGTACTTC
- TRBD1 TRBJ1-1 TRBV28 CASSRQTGLAFF TGTGCCAGCAGCCGACAGACAGGGTTGGCTTTCTTT
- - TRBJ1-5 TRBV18 CASSGRWGLNQPQHF TGTGCCAGCTCAGGGCGATGGGGTTTAAATCAGCCCCAGCATTTT
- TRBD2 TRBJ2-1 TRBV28 CASSVHRAGTSDEQFF TGTGCCAGCAGTGTCCACCGAGCCGGGACTAGCGATGAGCAGTTCTTC
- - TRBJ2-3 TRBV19 CASSIVNDMSDTQYF TGTGCCAGTAGTATAGTAAATGATATGTCCGATACGCAGTATTTT
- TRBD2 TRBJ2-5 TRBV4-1 CASSQGRAGETQYF TGCGCCAGCAGCCAGGGGAGGGCAGGAGAGACCCAGTACTTC
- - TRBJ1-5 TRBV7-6 CASSFDSLSNQPQHF TGTGCCAGCAGCTTCGACAGCCTGAGCAATCAGCCCCAGCATTTT
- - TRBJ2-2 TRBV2 CASSRMGGTGELFF TGTGCCAGCAGTCGGATGGGGGGCACCGGGGAGCTGTTTTTT
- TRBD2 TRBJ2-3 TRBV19 CASSAQGTSTQYF TGTGCCAGTAGTGCGCAGGGGACTAGTACGCAGTATTTT
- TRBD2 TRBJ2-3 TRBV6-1 CASSVAGATDTQYF TGTGCCAGCAGTGTAGCGGGGGCCACAGATACGCAGTATTTT
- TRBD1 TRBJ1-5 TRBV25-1 CASSRGTGDQPQHF TGTGCCAGCAGTCGCGGGACAGGGGATCAGCCCCAGCATTTT
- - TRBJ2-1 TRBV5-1 CASSFLAPSSNEQFF TGCGCCAGCAGCTTTCTAGCGCCATCGAGTAATGAGCAGTTCTTC
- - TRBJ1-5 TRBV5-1 CASSLANHGAGRAGSNQPQHF TGCGCCAGCAGCTTGGCCAATCACGGGGCAGGACGCGCCGGGAGCAATCAGCCCCAGCATTTT
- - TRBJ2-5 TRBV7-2 CASSLVPLQETQYF TGTGCCAGCAGCTTAGTTCCGTTACAAGAGACCCAGTACTTC
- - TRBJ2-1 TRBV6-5 CASSALLSSYNEQFF TGTGCCAGCAGTGCGCTACTAAGCTCCTACAATGAGCAGTTCTTC
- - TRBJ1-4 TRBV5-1 CASSLDRAHEKLFF TGCGCCAGCAGCTTGGACAGGGCCCATGAAAAACTGTTTTTT
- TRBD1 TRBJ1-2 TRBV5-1 CASRMTGAYVTNYGYTF TGCGCCAGCCGGATGACAGGGGCGTATGTAACTAACTATGGCTACACCTTC
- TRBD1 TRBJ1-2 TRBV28 CASSRQGVNYGYTF TGTGCCAGCAGTCGACAGGGAGTAAACTATGGCTACACCTTC
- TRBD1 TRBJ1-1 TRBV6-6 CASTGDRDSAFF TGTGCCAGCACTGGGGACAGGGATTCGGCTTTCTTT
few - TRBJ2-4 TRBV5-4 CASSFLPAGNLAKNIQYF TGTGCCAGCAGCTTCTTGCCCGCAGGGAACCTAGCCAAAAACATTCAGTACTTC
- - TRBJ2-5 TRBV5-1 CASSPTGFPPETQYF TGCGCCAGCAGTCCCACAGGGTTCCCCCCTGAGACCCAGTACTTC
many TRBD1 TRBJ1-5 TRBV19 CASSSGQGAKPQHF TGTGCCAGTAGTTCCGGACAGGGGGCGAAGCCCCAGCATTTT
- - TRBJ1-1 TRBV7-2 CASSLLGLGTEAFF TGTGCCAGCAGCTTACTTGGATTGGGCACTGAAGCTTTCTTT
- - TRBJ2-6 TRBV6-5 CATIDQGAGANVLTF TGTGCCACCATTGATCAGGGCGCCGGGGCCAACGTCCTGACTTTC
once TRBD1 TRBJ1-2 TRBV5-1 CASSLVAPSMGQNYGYTF TGCGCCAGCAGCTTGGTGGCCCCGTCTATGGGACAGAACTATGGCTACACCTTC
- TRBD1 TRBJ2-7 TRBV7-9 CASSSQGDYEQYF TGTGCCAGCAGCTCTCAGGGGGACTACGAGCAGTACTTC
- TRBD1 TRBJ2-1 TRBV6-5 CASRGTDLYNEQFF TGTGCCAGCAGAGGGACAGACCTCTACAATGAGCAGTTCTTC
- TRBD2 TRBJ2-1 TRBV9 CASSAGGTSGNEQFF TGTGCCAGCAGCGCAGGAGGGACTAGCGGGAATGAGCAGTTCTTC
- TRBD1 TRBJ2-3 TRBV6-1 CASSRDRGDTQYF TGTGCCAGCAGTCGGGACAGGGGAGATACGCAGTATTTT
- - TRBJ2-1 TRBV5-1 CASSTDSSSYNEQFF TGCGCCAGCAGCACAGACAGCAGCTCCTACAATGAGCAGTTCTTC
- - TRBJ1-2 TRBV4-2 CASSQDRGSGGYTF TGTGCCAGCAGCCAAGACAGGGGTTCGGGTGGCTACACCTTC
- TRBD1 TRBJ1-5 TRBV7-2 CASSFTGTGVNQPQHF TGTGCCAGCAGCTTTACCGGTACAGGGGTGAATCAGCCCCAGCATTTT
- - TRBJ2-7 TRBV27 CASSLGQHLRWQYF TGTGCCAGCAGTTTAGGTCAGCATCTACGATGGCAGTACTTC
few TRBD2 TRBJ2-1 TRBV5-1 CASSLDLAGHNEQFF TGCGCCAGCAGCTTGGACCTAGCGGGACATAATGAGCAGTTCTTC
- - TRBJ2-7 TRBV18 CASSPQGRGYEQYF TGTGCCAGCTCACCACAGGGACGTGGTTACGAGCAGTACTTC
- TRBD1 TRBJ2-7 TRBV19 CASSSAGTGSSYEQYF TGTGCCAGTAGTTCTGCCGGGACAGGCAGCTCCTACGAGCAGTACTTC